The text below deals with one T cell receptor (beta chain). This entry belongs to a study of blood T cell repertoires in COVID-19. V dropped 1 base and J dropped 4 bases, with 7 bases sitting between them. In germline, CDR1 is SGHDN, CDR2 FVKESK. The CDR3 is 13 amino acids. The method was immunoSEQ multiplex PCR; TCRdb's version includes in-frame clones alone and lacks a portion of them. In the table there are just under 350,000 clones, about 90% of which are singletons. Source material: peripheral blood. This receptor was obtained from a young woman who had recovered from COVID-19. This chain uses TRBV14 with TRBJ1-2; tentative D call: TRBD1 (5 bases). CDR3: CASSQGQLYGYTF. The CDR3 nucleotides are TGTGCCAGCAGCCAAGGACAGCTCTATGGCTACACCTTC.